Sequencing of this TCR beta chain was carried out in a study of cytomegalovirus exposure and HLA in healthy donors. Study observations and caveats: A missense DCLRE1C variant was associated with V- and J-gene trimming of TCR beta chains in a later analysis, and an independent cohort replicated the association.

Worth noting for this clone: What it binds is unknown.

PCR primers comprised 60 Vbeta and 13 Jbeta primers. Here immunoSEQ multiplex PCR was the method, and the copy in TCRdb shows in-frame clones only, minus some. The table includes approximately 140,000 clones, more than 70% detected once. Samples came from healthy bone marrow donors. Likely unrecorded immune exposures existed in these nominally healthy donors. Germline assignment: CDR1 MNHEY and CDR2 SVGAGI. The CDR3 extends over 15 amino acids. V was pared by 2 bases and J by 8 bases, with 8 bases of the junction left unmatched. The genes are TRBV6-5 and TRBJ2-2, with 7 bases matching TRBD1. This sequence originates from a woman between 55 and 75 years old in good health and CMV-seronegative. Material for sequencing was PBMCs. This CDR3 is CASSYLPGQSGELFF. CDR3 in DNA: TGTGCCAGCAGTTACCTTCCGGGACAGTCAGGGGAGCTGTTTTTT.